The TCR beta chain described here comes from a study of cytomegalovirus exposure and HLA in healthy donors. On this clone: The target antigen is unknown.

PCR involved 60 Vbeta and 13 Jbeta primers. Repertoires were generated with immunoSEQ multiplex PCR, while TCRdb's copy carries only in-frame clones and drops some. The top ten clones hold roughly a fifth of a sample with roughly 72,000 clones, around three quarters of them seen once. Overall study findings and caveats: The classifier, whose performance was assessed in both the original and validation cohorts, reportedly diagnosed cytomegalovirus status with high specificity and sensitivity. As was reported, the HLA-A and HLA-B alleles of most subjects were accurately predicted from TCR beta sequences.

This CDR3 spans 16 amino acids. Germline V gene lookup returns CDR1 SGHAT and CDR2 FQNNGV. V dropped 0 bases and J dropped 6; count of bases not matched to a gene: 10. The sequence was collected from a woman aged 40 to 50 in good health and CMV-seropositive. Sequencing was carried out using PBMCs. The genes are TRBV11-2 and TRBJ1-2, with 7 bases fitting TRBD1. This chain's CDR3 is CASSLDPAGGWDGYTF. CDR3 DNA: TGTGCCAGCAGCTTAGATCCGGCAGGGGGATGGGATGGCTACACCTTC.